Listed below are T cell receptor beta chains from one sample, sequenced in a study of T-cell memory formation after mild COVID-19. TCRdb reprocessed the 5' RACE reads with MiXCR, giving one entry per CDR3 protein. The sample lists hundreds of thousands of distinct CDR3 sequences, roughly 25% occurring once. Sequenced material: PBMCs or a T cell subset sorted from them (not recorded which). These receptors were obtained from an adult woman who had mild COVID-19 (a few samples of this study predate the infection). Cell type and time point are not known. Each CDR3 is given with its conserved first and last residue. D genes are given only for firm matches. Some rows mark clone size as missing; the rest say once, few, many or name a class of expanded clone.

16,TRBJ2-5,.,TRBV7-6,TRBD2,CASSLLSGRAVETQYF,TGTGCCAGCAGCCTCCTCAGCGGGAGGGCCGTGGAGACCCAGTACTTC
16,TRBJ2-1,.,TRBV7-8,TRBD2,CASRPARTSLSNEQFF,TGTGCCAGCAGACCGGCCAGGACTAGCCTAAGTAATGAGCAGTTCTTC
16,TRBJ2-1,.,TRBV20-1,.,CSARDLGGSSYNEQFF,TGCAGTGCTAGAGATCTCGGGGGTTCCTCCTACAATGAGCAGTTCTTC
15,TRBJ2-3,few,TRBV7-6,.,CASSSSTAHTDTQYF,TGTGCCAGCAGCTCTTCGACAGCCCACACAGATACGCAGTATTTT
17,TRBJ2-3,few,TRBV12-3/TRBV12-4,.,CASSDGGGGPSTDTQYF,TGTGCCAGCAGCGATGGGGGAGGGGGCCCATCCACAGATACGCAGTATTTT
14,TRBJ2-1,.,TRBV12-3/TRBV12-4,.,CASSQTNQEYEQFF,TGTGCCAGCAGCCAGACCAACCAGGAGTATGAGCAGTTCTTC
14,TRBJ2-4,.,TRBV2,.,CASSGGRDKNIQYF,TGTGCCAGCAGTGGGGGGCGAGACAAAAACATTCAGTACTTC
15,TRBJ2-7,.,TRBV5-1,TRBD1,CASSLTTGANDEQYF,TGCGCCAGCAGCCTCACTACAGGGGCCAACGACGAGCAGTACTTC
16,TRBJ1-2,.,TRBV27,.,CASSPGPGVHNYGYTF,TGTGCCAGCAGTCCAGGGCCGGGAGTCCATAACTATGGCTACACCTTC
15,TRBJ2-7,many,TRBV12-3/TRBV12-4,TRBD2,CASSLRTSSPYEQYF,TGTGCCAGCAGTTTGAGGACTAGCAGTCCCTACGAGCAGTACTTC
14,TRBJ2-7,.,TRBV5-1,.,CASSPGGSSVEQYF,TGCGCCAGCTCCCCTGGGGGCAGCTCTGTCGAGCAGTACTTC
12,TRBJ2-7,.,TRBV6-1,.,CASTVTVYEQYF,TGTGCCAGCACCGTGACAGTCTACGAGCAGTACTTC
15,TRBJ1-6,.,TRBV6-2/TRBV6-3,.,CASSSGQGINSPLHF,.
17,TRBJ2-7,.,TRBV27,TRBD2,CASTRAGTRARGYEQYF,TGTGCCAGCACCCGAGCCGGGACTAGGGCCCGGGGCTACGAGCAGTACTTC
16,TRBJ2-7,.,TRBV7-6,TRBD1,CASSLDGTGGNYEQYF,TGTGCCAGCAGCTTAGATGGGACAGGGGGGAACTACGAGCAGTACTTC
15,TRBJ2-3,few,TRBV2,TRBD2,CASRRLAESTDTQYF,TGTGCCAGCAGACGACTAGCGGAGAGCACAGATACGCAGTATTTT
12,TRBJ2-7,few,TRBV30,.,CAWSVGTYEQYF,TGTGCCTGGAGTGTTGGAACCTACGAGCAGTACTTC
19,TRBJ2-4,.,TRBV5-1,TRBD1,CASSSGTGARGLAKNIQYF,TGCGCCAGCAGCTCCGGGACAGGGGCCCGGGGACTAGCCAAAAACATTCAGTACTTC
14,TRBJ2-5,.,TRBV7-9,.,CASSLVPTQETQYF,TGTGCCAGCAGCTTAGTGCCAACCCAAGAGACCCAGTACTTC
16,TRBJ1-1,once,TRBV9,.,CASSVSPGVLGTEAFF,TGTGCCAGCAGCGTCAGCCCCGGCGTTCTAGGGACTGAAGCTTTCTTT
16,TRBJ1-3,.,TRBV7-9,TRBD1,CASSGSGTGFGNTIYF,TGTGCCAGCAGCGGCTCCGGGACAGGGTTCGGAAACACCATATATTTT
14,TRBJ2-4,few,TRBV7-8,TRBD2,CASSPSGGVGIQYF,TGTGCCAGCAGCCCTAGCGGGGGGGTAGGCATTCAGTACTTC
14,TRBJ2-3,few,TRBV7-9,.,CASSFGTRGDTQYF,TGTGCCAGCAGCTTTGGGACACGGGGGGATACGCAGTATTTT
15,TRBJ1-5,few,TRBV6-4,.,CASPAAEVSNQPQHF,TGTGCCAGCCCCGCAGCCGAGGTATCCAATCAGCCCCAGCATTTT
18,TRBJ2-3,few,TRBV27,TRBD2,CASSPAILPAGATDTQYF,TGTGCCAGCAGTCCCGCTATACTCCCAGCGGGGGCCACAGATACGCAGTATTTT
12,TRBJ2-1,few,TRBV20-1,.,CSALLAPYEQFF,TGCAGTGCGCTCCTAGCGCCCTATGAGCAGTTCTTC
12,TRBJ1-4,few,TRBV11-2,.,CASSSQREKLFF,TGTGCCAGCAGTTCCCAAAGGGAAAAACTGTTTTTT
13,TRBJ1-4,once,TRBV29-1,.,CSVEEGAGEKLFF,TGCAGCGTTGAAGAGGGGGCCGGTGAAAAACTGTTTTTT
11,TRBJ2-2,many,TRBV5-1,.,CASSDFGELFF,TGCGCCAGCAGCGATTTTGGGGAGCTGTTTTTT
17,TRBJ2-2,many,TRBV24-1,.,CATSDSLVPLGPGELFF,TGTGCCACCAGTGATTCACTTGTCCCGCTCGGCCCCGGGGAGCTGTTTTTT
14,TRBJ2-1,.,TRBV7-9,.,CASSLLLDAVEQFF,TGTGCCAGCAGCTTACTGTTGGACGCGGTTGAGCAGTTCTTC
15,TRBJ2-3,.,TRBV9,.,CASSVDSGRTDTQYF,TGTGCCAGCAGCGTAGATTCAGGCCGCACAGATACGCAGTATTTT
13,TRBJ1-2,few,TRBV6-5,.,CASSSGLTSGYTF,TGTGCCAGCAGTTCGGGACTCACGAGCGGCTACACCTTC
18,TRBJ2-1,.,TRBV7-9,.,CASSFAGPTVRSYNEQFF,TGTGCCAGCAGCTTTGCGGGCCCGACCGTTCGCTCCTACAATGAGCAGTTCTTC
15,TRBJ2-3,once,TRBV11-2,TRBD1,CASRYRDRGTDTQYF,TGTGCCAGCAGGTACCGGGACAGAGGCACAGATACGCAGTATTTT
15,TRBJ2-7,few,TRBV19,TRBD1,CASRPRGQGGYEQYF,TGTGCCAGTAGGCCTAGAGGACAGGGCGGTTACGAGCAGTACTTC
16,TRBJ2-1,few,TRBV30,TRBD2,CAWSQTSGNFYNEQFF,TGTGCCTGGAGCCAGACTAGCGGGAATTTCTACAATGAGCAGTTCTTC
14,TRBJ2-3,few,TRBV20-1,TRBD1,CSAKTTGIRDTQYF,TGCAGTGCGAAGACGACAGGGATCCGAGATACGCAGTATTTT
12,TRBJ2-7,few,TRBV30,.,CAWGATGYEQYF,TGTGCCTGGGGGGCAACGGGCTACGAGCAGTACTTC
21,TRBJ2-6,.,TRBV24-1,.,CATSDPLRGVPTYSGANVLTF,TGTGCCACCAGTGATCCGTTGAGGGGGGTGCCGACTTACTCTGGGGCCAACGTCCTGACTTTC
14,TRBJ2-7,few,TRBV24-1,.,CATSDRSASDEQYF,TGTGCCACCAGTGATAGGTCGGCGAGCGACGAGCAGTACTTC
17,TRBJ1-1,.,TRBV15,.,CATSRDSGGRGVTEAFF,TGTGCCACCAGCAGAGACTCTGGGGGACGTGGGGTTACTGAAGCTTTCTTT
14,TRBJ2-5,few,TRBV12-3/TRBV12-4,TRBD2,CASASGGGLETQYF,TGTGCCAGCGCAAGCGGGGGTGGGCTGGAGACCCAGTACTTC
13,TRBJ1-1,.,TRBV7-3,.,CASSLNGVQEAFF,TGTGCCAGCAGCTTAAATGGGGTACAGGAAGCTTTCTTT
15,TRBJ2-1,.,TRBV6-5,.,CASRGAEKPYNEQFF,TGTGCCAGCAGAGGGGCGGAGAAACCCTACAATGAGCAGTTCTTC
15,TRBJ2-7,few,TRBV18,.,CASSSFDPPSYEQYF,TGTGCCAGCTCCTCATTTGACCCACCTTCGTACGAGCAGTACTTC
14,TRBJ1-2,.,TRBV6-5,TRBD1,CASSHGQGGYGYTF,TGTGCCAGCAGCCATGGACAGGGTGGCTATGGCTACACCTTC